This passage covers 16 T cell receptor beta chains from one sample sequenced in a study of blood T cell repertoires in COVID-19. Sequenced by immunoSEQ multiplex PCR; TCRdb stores in-frame clones only, minus some. The sample consists of 450,000 to 500,000 clones, 70% to 90% of them appearing once. The sample comprised peripheral blood. All receptors derive from a human donor in a cohort sampled during active COVID-19.

This rearrangement joins TRBV6-5 to TRBJ2-4; maybe TRBD1 (6 bases). This CDR3 region has 16 residues. V shed 4 bases and J shed 1 base, with 14 bases lying between them. Germline-derived CDR1 and CDR2 are MNHEY and SVGAGI. CDR3 region: CASSLGGAVAKNIQYF. CDR3 nucleotide sequence: TGTGCCAGCAGTTTAGGGGGTGCGGTGGCCAAAAACATTCAGTACTTC.

V and J are TRBV5-6 and TRBJ1-6; no definite D call. This CDR3 comprises 17 residues. The germline gives CDR1 SGHDT, CDR2 YYEEEE. V was shortened by 0 bases and J by 0 bases, with 10 bases between the two germline ends. CDR3 bases: TGTGCCAGCAGCTTGGCCGGACTAAGCTCCTATAATTCACCCCTCCACTTT. This translates into CASSLAGLSSYNSPLHF.

This chain joins TRBV30 and TRBJ2-2; 8 bases match TRBD2. The germline V gene encodes CDR1 GTSNPN and CDR2 SVGIG (reference sequence). The V and J ends lost 1 base and 4 bases, in that order; junction bases with no gene match: 8. The CDR3 is 16 amino acids. The CDR3 coding sequence is TGTGCCTGGAGTGGGGGAGCTAGCGGGTCCACCGGGGAGCTGTTTTTT. This encodes CAWSGGASGSTGELFF.

The CDR3 region has the DNA TGTGCCAGCAGCAAAGGTCCCGCAGGCAATGAAAAACTGTTTTTT. It translates to CASSKGPAGNEKLFF. The rearrangement links TRBV7-2 to TRBJ1-4; D remains ambiguous. The V and J ends lost 5 bases and 5 bases respectively, with 15 bases between them. This CDR3 region has 15 residues. Germline values: CDR1 SGHTA, CDR2 FQGNSA.

The chain recombines TRBV18 with TRBJ2-2, with 7 positions matching TRBD1. J was trimmed by 7 bases and V by 3 bases; bases with no gene match: 8. Looked up from germline, CDR1 is KGHSH and CDR2 is LQKENI. The CDR3 runs to 15 residues. CDR3 nucleotide sequence: TGTGCCAGCTCACCCCCAAGGGGGCAGGACGGGGAGCTGTTTTTT. Amino acids: CASSPPRGQDGELFF.

The chain combines TRBV5-1 with TRBJ2-2, with D unresolved. CDR3 length equals 13 residues. The ends were cut back, 0 bases at V and 6 bases at J, with 6 bases in the middle. The V gene's germline CDR1 is SGHRS and CDR2 YFSETQ. CDR3 in DNA: TGCGCCAGCAGCTTGGTAGGAGCCGGGGAGCTGTTTTTT. As protein: CASSLVGAGELFF.

The CDR3 loop is CAISGTSGNPQETQYF. Here the CDR3 DNA reads TGTGCCATCAGCGGGACTAGCGGGAACCCCCAGGAGACCCAGTACTTC. The chain employs TRBV10-3 and TRBJ2-5, with 13 nucleotides matching TRBD2. The CDR3 totals 16 residues. V lost 6 bases, J lost 5 bases, and 9 bases stayed unmatched. CDR1 and CDR2 from the germline V gene are ENHRY and SYGVKD.

The V and J genes are TRBV18 and TRBJ2-1; the match to TRBD1 covers 10 bases. The CDR3 totals 17 residues. Per the germline V gene, CDR1 is KGHSH and CDR2 is LQKENI. Trimming took 2 bases from V and 9 from J; bases not matched to a gene: 13. The DNA of the CDR3 is TGTGCCAGCTCACCAGCCCCGCTCGGACAGGGGGGGAGTGAGCAGTTCTTC. It yields the protein CASSPAPLGQGGSEQFF.

This CDR3 reads CARSNGGDEKLFF. Here the CDR3 DNA reads TGTGCCAGAAGCAACGGGGGTGATGAAAAACTGTTTTTT. The chain combines TRBV6-2 or TRBV6-3 with TRBJ1-4; tentative D call: TRBD1 (5 bases). This CDR3 region has 13 residues. Germline V gene sequence: CDR1 MNHEY, CDR2 SVGEGT. Trimming shortened V by 9 bases and J by 6 bases, and 14 bases separated the two germline ends.

The rearrangement uses TRBV5-1 and TRBJ1-5; D unclear. In germline, CDR1 is SGHRS, CDR2 YFSETQ. V was trimmed by 0 bases and J by 7 bases, leaving 11 bases between them. The CDR3 is 14 residues long. Here the CDR3 DNA reads TGCGCCAGCAGCTTGGATCCGGGGAGCCAGCCCCAGCATTTT. This encodes CASSLDPGSQPQHF.

The rearrangement links TRBV7-3 to TRBJ2-1, with 7 bases identical to TRBD2. V lost 6 bases, J lost 2 bases, and 4 bases stayed unmatched. From germline, CDR1 is SGHTA and CDR2 FQGTGA. The CDR3 is 14 residues long. The CDR3 nucleotides read TGTGCCAGCAGTCCCAGCGGGACCTACAATGAGCAGTTCTTC. Translating gives CASSPSGTYNEQFF.

This chain joins TRBV7-2 and TRBJ2-3, with 15 positions matching TRBD2. Trimming cost V 5 bases and J 4 bases; bases outside gene matches: 4. The CDR3 runs 16 residues. CDR1 and CDR2 (germline): SGHTA, FQGNSA. CDR3 sequence: CASSPGLAGGADTQYF. DNA for the CDR3: TGTGCCAGCAGCCCGGGACTAGCGGGAGGTGCAGATACGCAGTATTTT.

The rearrangement uses TRBV30 and TRBJ2-1; the match to TRBD2 covers 9 bases. Germline V CDR1 and CDR2: GTSNPN, SVGIG (reference sequence). J gave up 7 bases and V 5 bases, and 15 bases lay outside the gene matches. The CDR3 length is 16 residues. The DNA for the CDR3 is TGTGCCTGGGGACAGCCGGGCGGGAGGGCCTTAAATGAGCAGTTCTTC. Translating it yields CAWGQPGGRALNEQFF.

V and J are TRBV7-2 and TRBJ2-7, with D possibly TRBD2 on 5 matching bases. This CDR3 has 12 residues. Looked up from germline, CDR1 is SGHTA and CDR2 is FQGNSA. V was clipped by 4 bases and J by 6 bases, with 10 bases between them. The DNA of the CDR3 is TGTGCCAGCAGCTCACTAGTCGGCGAGCAGTACTTC. It yields the protein CASSSLVGEQYF.

V and J are TRBV28 and TRBJ1-2, with D possibly matching TRBD1 (6 bases). The V end lost 3 bases, the J end lost 5 bases, and 16 bases lay between the germline ends. The germline CDR1 and CDR2 sequences are MDHEN and SYDVKM. The length of the CDR3 is 15 residues. In nucleotides, the CDR3 is TGTGCCAGCAGTTTGCCGACAGTAGGGGGATATGGCTACACCTTC. It encodes CASSLPTVGGYGYTF.

The chain recombines TRBV19 with TRBJ1-1; D not resolved. Per the germline V gene, CDR1 is LNHDA and CDR2 is SQIVND (reference sequence). This CDR3 has 14 residues. V was shortened by 1 base and J by 1 base, with 7 bases between the two germline ends. Written as DNA, the CDR3 is TGTGCCAGTAGTATAGGTCCAGAGAACACTGAAGCTTTCTTT. Encoded protein: CASSIGPENTEAFF.